This T cell receptor beta chain was profiled in a study of radiotherapy plus CTLA-4 blockade in lung cancer. As for the study in general: Objective responses were recorded in around 18% of patients, with disease control recorded in 25% to 35%. Study-wide points: Radiotherapy with ipilimumab was followed by blood expansion of tumor-derived clones.

The study treated chemo-refractory metastatic non-small-cell lung cancer patients with focal radiation plus ipilimumab CTLA-4 blockade. The CDR3 length is 15 residues. Germline-derived CDR1 and CDR2 are SNHLY and FYNNEI. V was shortened by 4 bases and J by 0 bases, with 7 bases between the two germline ends. Clones were read by immunoSEQ multiplex PCR, and TCRdb kept only the in-frame ones, dropping some. The sample records 85,000 to 90,000 clones, about 88% being singletons. Details on this clone: Its target is not known.

The gene calls are TRBV2 and TRBJ2-6; D call uncertain. The clonotype comes from a human donor with non-small cell lung cancer that progressed on radiotherapy plus ipilimumab. Source: peripheral blood, taken from a patient treated with radiotherapy plus ipilimumab. The CDR3 DNA sequence: TGTGCCAGCAGTGCCGCCTACTCTGGGGCCAACGTCCTGACTTTC. Its translation: CASSAAYSGANVLTF.